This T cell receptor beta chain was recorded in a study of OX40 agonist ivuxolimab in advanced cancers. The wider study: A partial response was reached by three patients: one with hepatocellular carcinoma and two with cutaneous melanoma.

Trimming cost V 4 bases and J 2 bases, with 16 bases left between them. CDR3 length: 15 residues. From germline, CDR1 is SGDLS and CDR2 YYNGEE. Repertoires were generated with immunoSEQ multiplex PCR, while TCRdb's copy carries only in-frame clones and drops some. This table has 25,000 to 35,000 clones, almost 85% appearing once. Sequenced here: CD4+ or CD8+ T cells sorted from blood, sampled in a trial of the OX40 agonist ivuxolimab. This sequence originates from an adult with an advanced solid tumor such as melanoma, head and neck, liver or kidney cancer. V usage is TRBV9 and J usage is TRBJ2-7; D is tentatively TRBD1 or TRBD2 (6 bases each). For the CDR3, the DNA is TGTGCCAGCAGCCCTACGCCGGGGGCGGCCTACGAGCAGTACTTC. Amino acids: CASSPTPGAAYEQYF.